The 16 T cell receptor beta chains reported below all come from one sample, sequenced in a study of PD-L1 blockade in urothelial cancer. Clones were sequenced by immunoSEQ multiplex PCR, and TCRdb holds only the in-frame ones, with some missing. The sample includes tens of thousands of clones, about 85% of them seen just once. Time point defined: pretreatment peripheral blood. The specimen was PBMCs, collected around atezolizumab (anti-PD-L1) treatment. The receptors here all came from a man aged 55 to 70 with urothelial cancer.

This chain joins TRBV6-5 and TRBJ1-2; 9 bases are a match to TRBD1. Looked up from germline, CDR1 is MNHEY and CDR2 is SVGAGI. V trimming: 2 bases; J trimming: 5 bases; junction bases outside the gene matches: 3. The CDR3 is 14 amino acids. Here the CDR3 reads CASSYTDRGYGYTF. The CDR3, as DNA: TGTGCCAGCAGTTACACGGACAGGGGATATGGCTACACCTTC.

The chain links TRBV27 to TRBJ2-7, with D unresolved. The V and J ends lost 3 bases and 0 bases respectively, with 6 bases between them. The CDR3 has 13 residues. Germline V lookup: CDR1 MNHEY, CDR2 SMNVEV (reference sequence). CDR3 sequence (DNA): TGTGCCAGCAGTTTGCAACTCTCCTACGAGCAGTACTTC. It codes for CASSLQLSYEQYF.

This sequence joins TRBV5-1 and TRBJ2-7; D not resolved. This CDR3 is built from 14 residues. Germline V gene data show CDR1 as SGHRS and CDR2 as YFSETQ. V gave up 1 base and J gave up 5 bases, with 13 bases separating them. CDR3: CASSLLNRQDEQYF. The CDR3 DNA is TGCGCCAGCAGCTTGTTGAACCGTCAGGACGAGCAGTACTTC.

This sequence joins TRBV19 and TRBJ2-1; the D gene is possibly TRBD2 (6 bases). The length of the CDR3 is 15 residues. Germline CDR1 LNHDA, CDR2 SQIVND (reference sequence). Between the trimmed V and J ends, which lost 3 bases and 5 bases, there was a span of 14 bases. CDR3 sequence (DNA): TGTGCCAGTAGTATCCTTTTAGCGGCTAACAATGAGCAGTTCTTC. This encodes CASSILLAANNEQFF.

The chain carries TRBV18 and TRBJ2-7, with a tentative D call TRBD2 (5 bases). Trimming took off 0 bases at V and 6 bases at J, with 12 bases between the two ends. The CDR3 loop spans 14 amino acids. Germline-derived CDR1 and CDR2 are KGHSH and LQKENI. The CDR3 is CASSPPSGWAEQYF. The CDR3 bases are TGTGCCAGCTCACCACCGAGCGGCTGGGCCGAGCAGTACTTC.

CDR3 protein: CAWSVWLAGYNEQFF. CDR3 nucleotide sequence: TGTGCCTGGAGTGTATGGCTAGCGGGGTACAATGAGCAGTTCTTC. The gene calls are TRBV30 and TRBJ2-1; 9 bases are shared with TRBD2. The germline CDR1 and CDR2 sequences are GTSNPN and SVGIG (reference sequence). V lost 0 bases, J lost 4 bases, and 4 bases stayed unmatched. The CDR3 runs 15 residues.

The gene calls are TRBV5-1 and TRBJ1-1; D possibly corresponds to TRBD1 (5 bases). This CDR3 is 14 amino acids long. The V gene's germline CDR1 is SGHRS and CDR2 YFSETQ. V was clipped by 0 bases and J by 7 bases, with 13 bases between them. The CDR3 coding sequence is TGCGCCAGCAGCTTGGCCGGAGGGACCAGTGAAGCTTTCTTT. It specifies CASSLAGGTSEAFF. Full variable domain (rest looked up from reference TRBV5-1 and TRBJ1-1): KAGVTQTPRYLIKTRGQQVTLSCSPISGHRSVSWYQQTPGQGLQFLFEYFSETQRNKGNFPGRFSGRQFSNSRSEMNVSTLELGDSALYLCASSLAGGTSEAFFGQGTRLTVV.

V and J are TRBV5-1 and TRBJ2-3, with unresolved D. V was clipped by 0 bases and J by 6 bases, with 5 bases between them. Germline V gives CDR1 SGHRS, CDR2 YFSETQ. The CDR3 loop spans 12 amino acids. The DNA of the CDR3 is TGCGCCAGCAGCTTGGATCTGGATACGCAGTATTTT. This encodes CASSLDLDTQYF.

CDR3 DNA sequence: TGTGCTAGTGGTTTGTCCCCGGGGATGTCTAACTATGGCTACACCTTC. Translated: CASGLSPGMSNYGYTF. The V call is TRBV12-5, the J call TRBJ1-2; D unclear. CDR1 LGHNT and CDR2 FRNRAP come from the germline V gene. V was cut by 2 bases and J by 0 bases, with 13 bases left in between. The CDR3 spans 16 residues.

The chain employs TRBV7-2 and TRBJ2-2; D is unresolved. CDR1 and CDR2 from the germline V gene are SGHTA and FQGNSA. There are 14 residues in the CDR3. The V and J ends lost 1 base and 5 bases respectively, with 8 bases between them. The CDR3 is CASSLERTTGELFF. DNA for the CDR3: TGTGCCAGCAGCTTAGAACGAACAACCGGGGAGCTGTTTTTT.

The V and J genes are TRBV19 and TRBJ2-7, with 9 bases identical to TRBD1. Per germline, CDR1 LNHDA and CDR2 SQIVND (reference sequence). Trimming removed 5 bases from V and 7 bases from J; junction bases left unmatched: 15. The CDR3 totals 16 residues. The CDR3 sequence is CASSPGPPGQGFEQYF. Written as DNA, the CDR3 is TGTGCCAGTAGTCCCGGACCCCCGGGACAGGGTTTTGAGCAGTACTTC.

V and J are TRBV5-1 and TRBJ2-3, with TRBD2 identical over 10 bases. The junction had 3 bases not matched to a gene; V was cut back by 0 bases and J by 8 bases. CDR1 SGHRS and CDR2 YFSETQ come from the germline V gene. The length of the CDR3 is 14 residues. This chain's CDR3 is CASSLEREGATQYF. In DNA, the CDR3 is TGCGCCAGCAGCTTGGAGCGGGAGGGGGCTACGCAGTATTTT.

This clone appeared once. This chain uses TRBV6-1 with TRBJ1-4; the D gene is possibly TRBD1 (5 bases). CDR1 and CDR2 (germline): MNHNS, SASEGT. The CDR3 extends over 12 amino acids. V lost 7 bases to trimming and J lost 8 bases, with 11 bases between them. CDR3: CASNARAEKLFF. The CDR3 DNA is TGTGCCAGCAATGCCAGGGCGGAAAAACTGTTTTTT.

The CDR3 region is CASDRGPYRHEYEQYF. The CDR3 DNA is TGTGCCAGCGACAGGGGGCCCTATCGCCACGAATACGAGCAGTACTTC. The chain employs TRBV27 and TRBJ2-7, with 10 bases identical to TRBD1. The CDR3 is 16 residues long. Trimming removed 8 bases from V and 4 bases from J; junction bases left unmatched: 14. Germline CDR1 is MNHEY and CDR2 is SMNVEV (reference sequence).

V is TRBV5-4 and J is TRBJ2-7; 7 nucleotides agree with TRBD2. Losses at the gene ends were 0 bases for V and 6 bases for J; bases not matched to a gene: 0. Germline values: CDR1 SGHNT, CDR2 YYREEE (reference sequence). The CDR3 length is 12 residues. The CDR3 is CASSLERGEQYF. In DNA, the CDR3 is TGTGCCAGCAGCTTGGAGCGGGGCGAGCAGTACTTC.

This clone was picked up one time. The chain combines TRBV27 with TRBJ2-2; no firm D call. The germline V gene has CDR1 MNHEY and CDR2 SMNVEV (reference sequence). With 10 bases removed from V and 6 bases from J, the gap between germline ends came to 12 bases. This CDR3 has 12 residues. CDR3 loop: CATRRAPGELFF. DNA of the CDR3: TGTGCCACCCGTAGAGCCCCCGGGGAGCTGTTTTTT.